Listed below are T cell receptor beta chains from one sample, sequenced in a study of identical twins. TCRdb independently ran MiXCR on the 5' RACE reads; one entry per CDR3 protein. The sample comprises 430,000 or so distinct CDR3 sequences, 24% of which are singletons, and 2.9% rests with the top ten. The same data also contributed to another study, on T cells expressing NK-cell markers.

Sequencing was performed on CD4+ T cells sorted from blood. These receptors all stem from a young woman in good health. Each CDR3 is given with its conserved first and last residue. The D gene is left open where the match is weak. The size of a clone is reported for some rows only, either as once, few or many, or as a class for expanded clones.

J: TRBJ2-1; size: NA; D: NA; V: TRBV27; CDR3: CASSLGAFRFDEQFF; DNA: TGTGCCAGCAGTCTCGGGGCCTTTCGCTTCGATGAGCAGTTCTTC
J: TRBJ2-3; size: few; D: NA; V: TRBV20-1; CDR3: CSAGPGGGTVQYF; DNA: TGCAGTGCTGGTCCGGGTGGGGGGACGGTGCAGTATTTT
J: TRBJ1-5; size: NA; D: TRBD1; V: TRBV20-1; CDR3: CSARPTGGDQPQHF; DNA: TGCAGTGCTAGACCGACAGGGGGAGATCAGCCCCAGCATTTT
J: TRBJ2-1; size: NA; D: TRBD2; V: TRBV20-1; CDR3: CSTRSGRLYEQFF; DNA: TGCAGTACGAGGAGCGGGAGGCTCTATGAGCAGTTCTTC
J: TRBJ2-5; size: NA; D: NA; V: TRBV7-3; CDR3: CASSLGSSGTQYF; DNA: TGTGCCAGCAGCTTGGGCAGTAGTGGGACCCAGTACTTC
J: TRBJ1-2; size: NA; D: NA; V: TRBV20-1; CDR3: CSASHFTGNYGYTF; DNA: TGCAGTGCTTCCCACTTCACAGGGAACTATGGCTACACCTTC
J: TRBJ2-5; size: few; D: TRBD1; V: TRBV20-1; CDR3: CSAMGQGASETQYF; DNA: TGCAGTGCTATGGGACAGGGGGCGAGCGAGACCCAGTACTTC
J: TRBJ2-2; size: few; D: TRBD2; V: TRBV20-1; CDR3: CSAGTSGTGELFF; DNA: TGCAGTGCCGGGACTAGCGGCACCGGGGAGCTGTTTTTT
J: TRBJ1-1; size: few; D: NA; V: TRBV7-9; CDR3: CASSLVTGAAEAFF; DNA: TGTGCCAGCAGCTTAGTTACGGGGGCGGCTGAAGCTTTCTTT
J: TRBJ2-3; size: NA; D: TRBD1; V: TRBV4-2; CDR3: CASSQGTGGSTDTQYF; DNA: TGTGCCAGCAGCCAAGGGACAGGGGGGAGCACAGATACGCAGTATTTT
J: TRBJ1-2; size: few; D: NA; V: TRBV20-1; CDR3: CSARTAAGYGYTF; DNA: TGCAGTGCCCGGACAGCCGCCGGCTATGGCTACACCTTC
J: TRBJ2-7; size: NA; D: NA; V: TRBV15; CDR3: CATRGGSSYEQYF; DNA: TGTGCCACCCGAGGGGGGAGCTCCTACGAGCAGTACTTC
J: TRBJ2-7; size: few; D: NA; V: TRBV7-2; CDR3: CASSLIAETTYEQYF; DNA: TGTGCCAGCAGCTTAATAGCGGAAACCACCTACGAGCAGTACTTC
J: TRBJ2-3; size: NA; D: TRBD2; V: TRBV7-2; CDR3: CASSQTSARTDTQYF; DNA: TGTGCCAGCAGCCAAACTAGCGCAAGAACAGATACGCAGTATTTT
J: TRBJ2-3; size: few; D: TRBD2; V: TRBV20-1; CDR3: CSASGRALGDTQYF; DNA: TGCAGTGCTAGCGGGAGGGCCTTGGGAGATACGCAGTATTTT
J: TRBJ2-1; size: few; D: TRBD1; V: TRBV29-1; CDR3: CSYLGTGGGNEQFF; DNA: TGCAGTTACCTCGGGACAGGGGGGGGTAATGAGCAGTTCTTC
J: TRBJ2-2; size: NA; D: TRBD2; V: TRBV9; CDR3: CASSVELAGVTGELFF; DNA: TGTGCCAGCAGCGTAGAGCTAGCGGGGGTCACCGGGGAGCTGTTTTTT
J: TRBJ1-2; size: few; D: NA; V: TRBV27; CDR3: CASREGISGYTF; DNA: TGTGCCAGCAGGGAGGGGATCTCCGGCTACACCTTC
J: TRBJ2-2; size: NA; D: NA; V: TRBV10-3; CDR3: CAISSVSSNTGELFF; DNA: TGTGCCATATCATCGGTCAGTTCGAACACCGGGGAGCTGTTTTTT
J: TRBJ2-1; size: NA; D: TRBD2; V: TRBV29-1; CDR3: CSVEKAGTEQFF; DNA: TGCAGCGTTGAAAAAGCGGGGACGGAGCAGTTCTTC